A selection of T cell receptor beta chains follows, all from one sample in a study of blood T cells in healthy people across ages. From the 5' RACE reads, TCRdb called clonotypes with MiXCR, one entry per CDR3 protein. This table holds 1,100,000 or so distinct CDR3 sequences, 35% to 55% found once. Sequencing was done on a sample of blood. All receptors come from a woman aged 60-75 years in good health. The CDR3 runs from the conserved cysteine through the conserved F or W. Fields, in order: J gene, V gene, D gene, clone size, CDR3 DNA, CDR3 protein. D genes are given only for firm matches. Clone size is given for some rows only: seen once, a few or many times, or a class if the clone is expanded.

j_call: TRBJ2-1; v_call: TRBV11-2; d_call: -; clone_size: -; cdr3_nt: TGTGCCAGCAGCATCCAACGTATAGCGAACGAGCAGTTCTTC; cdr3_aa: CASSIQRIANEQFF
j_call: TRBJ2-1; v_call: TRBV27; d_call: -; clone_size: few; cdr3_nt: TGTGCCAGCAGTACCCATGAGCAGTTCTTC; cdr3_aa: CASSTHEQFF
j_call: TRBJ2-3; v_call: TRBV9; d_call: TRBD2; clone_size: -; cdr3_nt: TGTGCCAGCAGGAACGGCGGGGGGCAGGGAGATACGCAGTATTTT; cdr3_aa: CASRNGGGQGDTQYF
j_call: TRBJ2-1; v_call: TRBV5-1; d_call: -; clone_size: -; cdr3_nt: TGCGCCAGCAGCCCCGGCCAAACCTCCTACAATGAGCAGTTCTTC; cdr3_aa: CASSPGQTSYNEQFF
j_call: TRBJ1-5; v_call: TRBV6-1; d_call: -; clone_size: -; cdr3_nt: TGTGCCAGCACGACCCTTTCTGGAGGCAATCAGCCCCAGCATTTT; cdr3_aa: CASTTLSGGNQPQHF
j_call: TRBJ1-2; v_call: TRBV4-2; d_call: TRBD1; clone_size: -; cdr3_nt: TGTGCCAGCAGTGGAGGACAGGGGGCCGGAGGCTACACCTTC; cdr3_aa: CASSGGQGAGGYTF
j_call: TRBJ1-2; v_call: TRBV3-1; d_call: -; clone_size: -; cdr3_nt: TGTGCCAGCAGCCAACCGGGACGGACACCTTCTGGCTACACCTTC; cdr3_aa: CASSQPGRTPSGYTF
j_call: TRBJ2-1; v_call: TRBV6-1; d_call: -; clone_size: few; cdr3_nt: TGTGCCAGCAGTGAACTGGGTAAGCGTACGCATGAGCAGTTCTTC; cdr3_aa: CASSELGKRTHEQFF
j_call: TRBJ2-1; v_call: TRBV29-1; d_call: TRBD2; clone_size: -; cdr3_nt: TGCAGCGGAGAAGCGGGGGCTTGGAATGAGCAGTTCTTC; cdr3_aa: CSGEAGAWNEQFF
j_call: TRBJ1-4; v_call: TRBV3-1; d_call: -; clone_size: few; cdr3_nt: TGTGCCAGCAGCCAAGGGGCGCGAAATGAAAAACTGTTTTTT; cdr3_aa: CASSQGARNEKLFF
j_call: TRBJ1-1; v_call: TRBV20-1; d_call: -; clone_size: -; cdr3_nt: TGCAGTGCACAAGGGGGGCCCACTGAAGCTTTCTTT; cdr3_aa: CSAQGGPTEAFF
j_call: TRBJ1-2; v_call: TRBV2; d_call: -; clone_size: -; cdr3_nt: TGTGCCAGCAGTGATAAGGTTAGCGATGGCTACACCTTC; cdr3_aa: CASSDKVSDGYTF
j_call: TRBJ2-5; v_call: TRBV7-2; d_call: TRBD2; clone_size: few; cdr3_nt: TGTGCCAGCAGCTTACGCGGGGGACAGACCCAGTACTTC; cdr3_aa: CASSLRGGQTQYF
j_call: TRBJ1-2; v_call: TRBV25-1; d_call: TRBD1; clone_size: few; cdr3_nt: TGTGCCAGCAGTGAACAAGGGGGCGCGGATGGCTACACCTTC; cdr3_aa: CASSEQGGADGYTF
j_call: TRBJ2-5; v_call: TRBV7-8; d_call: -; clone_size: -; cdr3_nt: TGTGCCAGCAGCCTCCGCCGGGGCCTACTCCAAGAGACCCAGTACTTC; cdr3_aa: CASSLRRGLLQETQYF
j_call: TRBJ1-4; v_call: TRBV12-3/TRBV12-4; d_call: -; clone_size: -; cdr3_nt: TGTGCCAGCAGTAAACAGGAAAAACTGTTTTTT; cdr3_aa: CASSKQEKLFF
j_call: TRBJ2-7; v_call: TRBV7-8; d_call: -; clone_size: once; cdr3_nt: TGTGCCAGCAGTTCCCCGGGACTTCAGAGCTCCTACGAGCAGTACTTC; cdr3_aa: CASSSPGLQSSYEQYF
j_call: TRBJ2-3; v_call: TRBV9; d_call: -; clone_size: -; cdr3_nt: TGTGCCAGCAGCGTATTAGCTATGCCGCAAAGCACAGATACGCAGTATTTT; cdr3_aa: CASSVLAMPQSTDTQYF
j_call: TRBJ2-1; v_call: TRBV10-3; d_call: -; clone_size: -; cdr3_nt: TGTGCCATCAGTGGGATAGAAAATGAGCAGTTCTTC; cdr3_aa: CAISGIENEQFF
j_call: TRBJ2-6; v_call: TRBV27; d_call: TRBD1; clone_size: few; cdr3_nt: TGTGCCAGCAGTCGCTGGACAGGCCTTGGCTCTGGGGCCAACGTCCTGACTTTC; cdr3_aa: CASSRWTGLGSGANVLTF
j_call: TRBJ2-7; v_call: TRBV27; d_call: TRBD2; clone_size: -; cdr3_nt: TGTGCCAGCAGTCCCCTCCAGCGGGGAAGCTACGAGCAGTACTTC; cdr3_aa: CASSPLQRGSYEQYF
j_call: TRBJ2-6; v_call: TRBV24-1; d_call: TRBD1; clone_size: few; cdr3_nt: TGTGCCACCAGCGATAGGGGACAGGGGGGCTCTGGGGCCAACGTCCTGACTTTC; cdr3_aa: CATSDRGQGGSGANVLTF
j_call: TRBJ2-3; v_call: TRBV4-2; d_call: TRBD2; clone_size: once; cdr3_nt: TGTGCCAGCAGCCAAGCCCAGCGGGAGGGCCTTACAGATACGCAGTATTTT; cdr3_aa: CASSQAQREGLTDTQYF
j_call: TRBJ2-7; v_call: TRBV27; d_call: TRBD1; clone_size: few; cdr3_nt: TGTGCCAGCAGCGATAAGGGGACAGGCTACTCCTACGAGCAGTACTTC; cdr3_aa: CASSDKGTGYSYEQYF
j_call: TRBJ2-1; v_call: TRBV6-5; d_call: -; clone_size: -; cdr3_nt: TGTGCCAGCAGTCCCCCGGGGGGCTTTAGCAATGAGCAGTTCTTC; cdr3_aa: CASSPPGGFSNEQFF
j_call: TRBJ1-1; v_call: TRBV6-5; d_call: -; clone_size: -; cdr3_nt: TGTGCCAGCAGCAATAGAGGAGGTGGGACTGAAGCTTTCTTT; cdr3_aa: CASSNRGGGTEAFF
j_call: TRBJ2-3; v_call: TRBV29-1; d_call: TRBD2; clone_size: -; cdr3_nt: TGCAGCGTTGGTTGGAATTGGCGGGAGAGTACAGATACGCAGTATTTT; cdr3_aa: CSVGWNWRESTDTQYF
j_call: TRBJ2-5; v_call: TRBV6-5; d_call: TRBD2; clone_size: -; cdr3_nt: TGTGCCAGCAGTTACCAGGAGACTAGCGGCACTCAAGAGACCCAGTACTTC; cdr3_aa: CASSYQETSGTQETQYF
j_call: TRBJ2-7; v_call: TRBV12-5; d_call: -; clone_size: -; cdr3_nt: TGTGCTAGTGGTTCCGGGGGGCCCTACGAGCAGTACTTC; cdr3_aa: CASGSGGPYEQYF
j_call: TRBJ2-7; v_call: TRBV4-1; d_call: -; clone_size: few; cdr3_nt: TGCGCCAGCAGCCAAAACAGGGCCCTAGCCTACGAGCAGTACTTC; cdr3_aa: CASSQNRALAYEQYF
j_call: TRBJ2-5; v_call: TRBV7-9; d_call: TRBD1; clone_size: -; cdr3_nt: TGTGCCAGCAGCATAGGACAGGGTCACATCCAAGAGACCCAGTACTTC; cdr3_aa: CASSIGQGHIQETQYF
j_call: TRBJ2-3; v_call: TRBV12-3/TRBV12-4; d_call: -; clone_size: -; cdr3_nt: TGTGCCAGCAGTGCCGGTGGCGGGTGGACAGATACGCAGTATTTT; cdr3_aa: CASSAGGGWTDTQYF
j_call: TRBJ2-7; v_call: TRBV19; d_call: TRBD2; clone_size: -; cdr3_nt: TGTGCCAGTAGCCCGGAACTAGCGGGAGGGCCGGGCTACGAGCAGTACTTC; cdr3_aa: CASSPELAGGPGYEQYF
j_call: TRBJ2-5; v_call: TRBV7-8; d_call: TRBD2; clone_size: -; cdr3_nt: TGTGCCAGCAGCTTATCGCTAGCGGGAGTAGTGCAGTACTTC; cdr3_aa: CASSLSLAGVVQYF
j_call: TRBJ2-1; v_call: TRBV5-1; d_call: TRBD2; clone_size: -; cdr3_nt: TGCGCCAGCAGTTCCGCGGGAGAGGGGAATGAGCAGTTCTTC; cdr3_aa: CASSSAGEGNEQFF
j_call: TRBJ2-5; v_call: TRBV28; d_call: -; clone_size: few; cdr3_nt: TGTGCCAGCAGTTTTCCTAGTCAGGGGGGGGAGACCCAGTACTTC; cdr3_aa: CASSFPSQGGETQYF
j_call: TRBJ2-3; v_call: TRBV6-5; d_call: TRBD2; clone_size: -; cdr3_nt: TGTGCCAGCAGTTTCCGGACTAGCGGAAGCACAGATACGCAGTATTTT; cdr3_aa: CASSFRTSGSTDTQYF
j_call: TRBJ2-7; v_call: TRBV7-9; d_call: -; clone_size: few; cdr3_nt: TGTGCCAGCAGCTCCCCGGGACGGGAGTCTCGGCAGTACTTC; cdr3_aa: CASSSPGRESRQYF
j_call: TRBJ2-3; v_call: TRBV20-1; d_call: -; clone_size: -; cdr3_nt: TGCAGGTCCCAGAAGAATAGTCGCAGCACAGATACGCAGTATTTT; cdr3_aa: CRSQKNSRSTDTQYF
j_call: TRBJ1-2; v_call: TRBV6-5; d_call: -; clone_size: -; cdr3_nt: TGTGCCAGCAGTTACTCGTCAGCTAGCTATGGCTACACCTTC; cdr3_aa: CASSYSSASYGYTF
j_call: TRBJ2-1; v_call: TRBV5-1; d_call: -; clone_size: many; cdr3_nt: TGCGCCAGCAGCCGTGGGGGGTTTCAGGGTGAGCAGTTCTTC; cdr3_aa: CASSRGGFQGEQFF
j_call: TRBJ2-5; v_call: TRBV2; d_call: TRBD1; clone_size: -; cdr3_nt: TGTGCCGGTACAGGGGGCTGGGGGAAGACCCAGTACTTC; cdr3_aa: CAGTGGWGKTQYF
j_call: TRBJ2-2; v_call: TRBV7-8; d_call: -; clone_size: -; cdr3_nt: TGTGCCAGCAGCACGACAGGATCCGGGACTGGCACCGGGGAGCTGTTTTTT; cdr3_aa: CASSTTGSGTGTGELFF
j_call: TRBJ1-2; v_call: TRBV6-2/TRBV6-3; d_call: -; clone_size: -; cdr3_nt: TGTGCCAGCAGGAAGTTGGGACGGGAAGATTATGGCTACACCTTC; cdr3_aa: CASRKLGREDYGYTF
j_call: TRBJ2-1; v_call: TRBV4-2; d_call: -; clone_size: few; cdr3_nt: TGTGCCAGCAGCCAAGAGGCGGGGACGTACAATGAGCAGTTCTTC; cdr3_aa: CASSQEAGTYNEQFF
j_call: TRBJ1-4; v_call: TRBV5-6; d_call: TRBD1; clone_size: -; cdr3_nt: TGTGCCAGCAGCTCATTCGGGACAGGGCCTGAAAAACTGTTTTTT; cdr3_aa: CASSSFGTGPEKLFF
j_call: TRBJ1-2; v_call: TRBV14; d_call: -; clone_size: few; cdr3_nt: TGTGCCAGCAGCCAACTCCGCACCTATGGCTACACCTTC; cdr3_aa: CASSQLRTYGYTF